The clone carrying this TCR beta chain has ten or more counts. This sample stems from a study of T-cell reconstitution after alpha-beta-depleted transplantation in children. The authors prepared the TCRbeta library with unique molecular identifiers. TCRdb re-called the PCR reads through MiXCR, storing one row per CDR3 protein. The repertoire holds 75,000 to 100,000 distinct CDR3 sequences, with roughly 8.4% as singletons. The material sequenced was PBMCs from the stem cell graft donor, taken from the stem cell graft. This clonotype was obtained from a human donor who donated a stem cell graft to a child with congenital amegakaryocytic thrombocytopenia.

This CDR3 reads CASRSDRGSTEAFF. The CDR3 DNA is TGTGCCAGCAGGTCGGACAGGGGAAGCACTGAAGCTTTCTTT. The genes are TRBV6-5 and TRBJ1-1; 9 nucleotides line up with TRBD1. CDR3 length: 14 residues. Germline V gives CDR1 MNHEY, CDR2 SVGAGI. V lost 6 bases and J lost 4; bases outside the gene matches: 6.